This T cell receptor beta chain originates from a study of pediatric ulcerative colitis. The CDR3 loop spans 13 amino acids. V lost 0 bases and J 5 bases, leaving 5 bases between the germline ends. Germline CDR1 and CDR2: KGHSH and LQKENI. The rectum was sampled with one to two pinch biopsies at colonoscopy. Clones were sequenced by immunoSEQ multiplex PCR, and TCRdb holds only the in-frame ones, with some missing. The sample yields fewer than 20,000 clones, roughly 74% seen once. This clone showed up just a few times. What it binds is not known. General study findings and limits: Clonal expansions reduced rectal repertoire diversity in acute severe colitis.

This clonotype originated in a boy under 18 with moderate ulcerative colitis. The chain uses TRBV18 and TRBJ2-1; D not resolved. Specimen: gut tissue. In DNA form, the CDR3 reads TGTGCCAGCTCACCACCCTTTGACAATGAGCAGTTCTTC. Translating gives CASSPPFDNEQFF.